These T cell receptor beta chains were read from a single sample in a study of early T cells in non-severe SARS-CoV-2 infection. MiXCR, run by TCRdb on the 5' RACE reads, gives a single entry per CDR3 protein. Altogether under 85,000 distinct CDR3 sequences are present, around 15% being singletons, with the ten largest covering about a tenth. Material for sequencing was whole blood. All receptors come from an adult who was a healthcare worker with PCR-confirmed SARS-CoV-2 infection or an uninfected control (not recorded which). Both conserved end residues are part of each CDR3. Not every row has a clone size; where given, it reads once, few, many or a size class.

v_call,cdr3_length,clone_size,j_call,cdr3_aa
TRBV4-2,18,.,TRBJ2-6,CASSQAFLQSSGANVLTF
TRBV20-1,14,.,TRBJ2-7,CSARPPATGYEQYF
TRBV5-4,12,.,TRBJ1-1,CASSLDRGEAFF
TRBV7-7,14,.,TRBJ2-2,CASSLDRATGELFF
TRBV20-1,11,few,TRBJ1-1,CSASSYTEAFF
TRBV6-6,12,.,TRBJ2-1,CAAGTDYNEQFF
TRBV10-2,13,few,TRBJ1-5,CASVQGNNQPQHF
TRBV13,17,few,TRBJ2-5,CASSPRTSGGDQETQYF
TRBV7-8,15,many,TRBJ2-3,CASSLDGAAADTQYF
TRBV14,13,many,TRBJ1-1,CAVTRAWNTEAFF
TRBV28,14,few,TRBJ2-3,CASSSGGDLDTQYF
TRBV7-2,16,many,TRBJ1-4,CASSLGAGRGHEKLFF
TRBV5-5,14,.,TRBJ2-7,CASSSLAGFDEQYF
TRBV6-5,17,.,TRBJ2-3,CASSETSGFTGTDTQYF
TRBV7-8,17,.,TRBJ1-2,CASSPLGPGTGGDGYTF
TRBV19,16,.,TRBJ2-2,CASRTPGQANTGELFF
TRBV7-2,14,.,TRBJ1-1,CASNIVGRDTEAFF
TRBV28,15,.,TRBJ1-5,CASRYDRLYNQPQHF
TRBV7-9,12,once,TRBJ1-1,CASSLRQGEAFF
TRBV5-1,18,few,TRBJ2-7,CASSLASLRHTPTYEQYF
TRBV3-1,15,few,TRBJ1-3,CASSHPSRGGNTIYF
TRBV20-1,14,.,TRBJ1-4,CSANRQGRNEKLFF
TRBV11-2,14,few,TRBJ2-1,CASSLAGSYNEQFF
TRBV10-3,13,.,TRBJ1-5,CAISDEGRQPQHF
TRBV29-1,13,.,TRBJ2-5,CSVGHTSAETQYF
TRBV21-1,16,.,TRBJ2-7,CASSPKKTGGFYEQYF
TRBV11-1,16,.,TRBJ2-1,CASSLRTGGEFNEQFF
TRBV10-2,16,few,TRBJ1-5,CASSPGGGTSNQPQHF
TRBV2,11,many,TRBJ2-7,CASSEVHEQYF
TRBV27,15,.,TRBJ1-1,CASSSPGTGVTEAFF
TRBV12-3/TRBV12-4,15,many,TRBJ2-3,CASSSNSRAADTQYF
TRBV3-1,17,.,TRBJ2-1,CASSQDRVPGGKNEQFF
TRBV6-5,16,.,TRBJ1-1,CASSSRVGVKNTEAFF
TRBV20-1,18,.,TRBJ1-1,CSAIPQDREYFWNTEAFF
TRBV11-2,14,few,TRBJ1-1,CASSLDRESTEAFF
TRBV20-1,13,many,TRBJ1-6,CSAGTGNNSPLHF
TRBV10-3,15,.,TRBJ2-7,CAISEEWATAYEQYF
TRBV7-3,15,many,TRBJ1-3,CASSATGDSGNTIYF
TRBV7-7,15,many,TRBJ2-5,CASSPTTTGQETQYF
TRBV10-2,17,few,TRBJ1-1,CASSRGQGVILNTEAFF
TRBV19,14,.,TRBJ2-2,CASNLGANTGELFF
TRBV27,12,.,TRBJ1-3,CASGFSGNTIYF
TRBV6-5,15,.,TRBJ2-1,CASSYSGGRYNEQFF
TRBV10-3,14,few,TRBJ2-3,CATGKGQEGDTQYF
TRBV20-1,13,few,TRBJ2-7,CSANGQGAYEQYF
TRBV6-6,11,many,TRBJ1-2,CASSRGIGYTF
TRBV29-1,12,.,TRBJ2-3,CSGEGFTDTQYF
TRBV2,14,few,TRBJ2-5,CASSEASHEKTQYF
TRBV7-8,15,many,TRBJ1-2,CASSLDGFRAYGYTF
TRBV28,13,many,TRBJ1-2,CASGARPNYGYTF
TRBV4-2,17,.,TRBJ1-4,CASSHQDVRDGTEKLFF
TRBV29-1,15,few,TRBJ2-5,CSVEEVGEDEETQYF
TRBV9,15,.,TRBJ1-2,CASSVQDRLPYGYTF
TRBV5-1,12,few,TRBJ2-7,CASSTGTYEQYF